This TCR beta chain originates from a study of control samples from healthy donors and cancer patients. Repertoires were generated with immunoSEQ multiplex PCR, while TCRdb's copy carries only in-frame clones and drops some. This table has about 92,000 clones, roughly 82% appearing once. The receptor was derived from a woman aged 55-70 years in good health. Input material: blood.

CDR3 in DNA: TGTGCCTGGGCGGATACGCAGTATTTT. It encodes CAWADTQYF. The chain employs TRBV7-2 and TRBJ2-3; D remains unclear. Germline CDR1 reads SGHTA; CDR2 reads FQGNSA. The length of the CDR3 is 9 residues. V was shortened by 11 bases and J by 6 bases, with 6 bases between the two germline ends.